Sequencing of this T cell receptor beta chain was carried out in a study of blood T cell repertoires in COVID-19. Only in-frame clones appear in the TCRdb table, and some are missing; sequencing was by immunoSEQ multiplex PCR. Among 200,000 to 250,000 clones, 81% were seen once, and the ten largest hold more than 8.5%. The receptor was isolated from a woman in her 50s with acute COVID-19. Sequences were obtained from PBMCs or T cells enriched from blood (not recorded which).

The CDR3 nucleotides are TGTGCCAGCAGTGAAGGGCTAGACGAGCAGTACTTC. As protein: CASSEGLDEQYF. This sequence joins TRBV6-1 and TRBJ2-7; D gene ambiguous. Per germline, CDR1 MNHNS and CDR2 SASEGT. Trimming shortened V by 1 base and J by 5 bases, and 6 bases separated the two germline ends. The CDR3 length is 12 residues.